This is a list of T cell receptor beta chains from one sample in a study of T-cell memory formation after mild COVID-19. TCRdb fed the 5' RACE reads into MiXCR, producing one record per CDR3 protein. The profile shows roughly 130,000 distinct CDR3 sequences, over 15% of them singletons. The sequencing sample was made of PBMCs or a T cell subset sorted from them (not recorded which). Every receptor here comes from a man aged 18 to 29 who had mild COVID-19 (a few samples of this study predate the infection). Cell type and time point are not known. Both conserved end residues are part of each CDR3. Each record gives: J gene, V gene, clone size, D gene, CDR3 protein, CDR3 DNA. A D gene is named only where the DNA matches it firmly. Part of the rows lack a size; the others show once, few, many or a class for expanded clones.

TRBJ2-5 | TRBV5-1 | NA | NA | CASSLKKRETQYF | TGCGCCAGCAGCTTAAAGAAAAGAGAGACCCAGTACTTC
TRBJ2-3 | TRBV19 | few | NA | CASAASNSDTQYF | TGTGCCAGTGCCGCGTCCAACTCAGATACGCAGTATTTT
TRBJ1-2 | TRBV10-3 | NA | NA | CAISESRTVTNYGYTF | TGTGCCATCAGTGAGTCAAGGACAGTTACTAACTATGGCTACACCTTC
TRBJ2-7 | TRBV6-2/TRBV6-3 | few | TRBD2 | CASSSAGGTYEQYF | TGTGCCAGCAGTTCCGCGGGGGGGACCTACGAGCAGTACTTC
TRBJ2-2 | TRBV3-1 | many | NA | CASSQLLGQSVGELFF | TGTGCCAGCAGCCAATTGCTAGGACAGTCCGTCGGGGAGCTGTTTTTT
TRBJ2-7 | TRBV5-1 | NA | NA | CASSPGAFSYEQYF | TGCGCCAGCAGCCCCGGGGCCTTCTCCTACGAGCAGTACTTC
TRBJ1-6 | TRBV4-3 | many | NA | CASSQVNNSPLHF | TGCGCCAGCAGCCAAGTAAATAATTCACCCCTCCACTTT
TRBJ1-6 | TRBV6-5 | few | TRBD1 | CASKMGQLRSPLHF | TGTGCCAGCAAGATGGGACAGTTGCGATCACCCCTCCACTTT
TRBJ1-2 | TRBV6-5 | few | TRBD1 | CASSSDRGHVYGYTF | TGTGCCAGCAGCTCTGACAGGGGGCACGTCTATGGCTACACCTTC
TRBJ1-5 | TRBV4-2 | NA | NA | CASSQDYDQPQHF | TGTGCCAGCAGCCAAGATTATGACCAGCCCCAGCATTTT
TRBJ2-5 | TRBV5-1 | NA | TRBD2 | CASSLVSGGAYQETQYF | TGCGCCAGCAGCTTGGTTAGCGGGGGAGCCTACCAAGAGACCCAGTACTTC
TRBJ2-1 | TRBV27 | few | TRBD2 | CASKKRGAREQFF | TGTGCCAGCAAAAAGCGGGGGGCCCGGGAGCAGTTCTTC
TRBJ2-5 | TRBV7-2 | NA | NA | CASSYREKGTQYF | TGTGCCAGCAGCTACCGAGAGAAAGGGACCCAGTACTTC
TRBJ2-4 | TRBV4-3 | many | TRBD1 | CASSPLGQGNIQYF | TGCGCCAGCAGCCCGCTAGGACAGGGGAACATTCAGTACTTC
TRBJ2-5 | TRBV7-2 | few | TRBD2 | CASSSRLAQETQYF | TGTGCCAGCAGCTCAAGACTAGCGCAAGAGACCCAGTACTTC
TRBJ2-7 | TRBV7-9 | few | TRBD1 | CASSRQGASYEQYF | TGTGCCAGCAGCCGACAGGGTGCAAGCTACGAGCAGTACTTC
TRBJ2-1 | TRBV5-6 | many | TRBD1 | CASSFDRGTGEQFF | TGTGCCAGCAGCTTCGACAGGGGAACGGGTGAGCAGTTCTTC
TRBJ2-1 | TRBV6-5 | few | NA | CASSSRPGPGNEQFF | TGTGCCAGCAGTTCCCGTCCGGGACCCGGCAATGAGCAGTTCTTC
TRBJ1-2 | TRBV9 | NA | NA | CASSVDPSGSYGYTF | TGTGCCAGCAGCGTAGACCCCTCAGGGTCCTATGGCTACACCTTC
TRBJ2-1 | TRBV6-5 | NA | NA | CASRQYNEQFF | TGTGCCAGCAGGCAATACAATGAGCAGTTCTTC
TRBJ2-3 | TRBV3-1 | NA | NA | CASSPSNPTDTQYF | TGTGCCAGCAGCCCGTCTAACCCGACAGATACGCAGTATTTT
TRBJ1-1 | TRBV28 | NA | NA | CASSPPTGNGNTEAFF | TGTGCCAGCAGCCCCCCCACAGGCAATGGGAACACTGAAGCTTTCTTT